A selection of T cell receptor beta chains follows, all from one sample in a study of T cell repertoires in cytomegalovirus infection. TCRdb redid the calling of the reads with MiXCR, one entry per CDR3 protein. The sample lists 740,000 or so distinct CDR3 sequences, 35% to 40% occurring once. Material for sequencing was PBMCs. These receptors were taken from a human donor in good health (CMV status not recorded). Some clones in this sample may be carry-over from other donors' samples. The CDR3 runs from the conserved cysteine through the conserved F or W. Fields, in order: clone size, J gene, D gene, V gene, CDR3 protein, CDR3 DNA. A D gene is named only where the DNA matches it firmly. For some rows the clone size is stated as once, few or many, or as a class when expanded; others skip it.

>.|TRBJ1-3|TRBD1|TRBV10-3
CAIMDDRGLYTIYF
TGTGCCATCATGGACGACAGGGGGCTATACACCATATATTTT
>few|TRBJ1-1|TRBD1|TRBV18
CASSPGQGVMNTEAFF
TGTGCCAGCTCACCAGGACAGGGGGTAATGAACACTGAAGCTTTCTTT
>.|TRBJ2-1|TRBD1|TRBV7-2
CASSLGQVIGINQQFF
TGTGCCAGCAGCCTGGGACAGGTTATAGGGATCAATCAGCAGTTCTTC
>few|TRBJ2-5|TRBD1|TRBV7-6
CASSLEWGQEETQYF
TGTGCTAGCAGCTTAGAATGGGGACAGGAGGAGACCCAGTACTTC
>.|TRBJ2-7|.|TRBV7-9
CASSSEDEQYF
TGTGCCAGCAGCTCCGAGGACGAGCAGTACTTC
>few|TRBJ1-1|.|TRBV5-1
CASSLVSGAVTEAFF
TGCGCCAGCAGCTTGGTGTCGGGGGCCGTCACTGAAGCTTTCTTT
>once|TRBJ2-1|.|TRBV10-3
CAIMDLPNEQFF
TGTGCCATCATGGACCTACCCAATGAGCAGTTCTTC
>few|TRBJ1-3|.|TRBV27
CASSLASGSGNTIYF
TGTGCCAGCAGTTTAGCATCGGGATCTGGAAACACCATATATTTT
>.|TRBJ1-2|.|TRBV7-6
CASSLEGKGPYF
TGTGCCAGCAGCTTAGAAGGGAAGGGCCCTTACTTC
>once|TRBJ2-7|.|TRBV5-4
CASSPPDSLYEQYF
TGTGCCAGCAGCCCCCCGGACAGCCTCTACGAGCAGTACTTC
>.|TRBJ1-4|.|TRBV25-1
CASNAGGGNEKLFF
TGTGCCAGTAACGCCGGGGGGGGTAATGAAAAACTGTTTTTT
>.|TRBJ1-5|.|TRBV7-3
CASSPLGETLYVGNQPQHF
TGTGCCAGCAGCCCACTAGGAGAGACGTTGTATGTAGGCAATCAGCCCCAGCATTTT
>few|TRBJ1-5|.|TRBV12-3/TRBV12-4
CASGMEGNQPQHF
TGTGCCAGCGGGATGGAGGGAAATCAGCCCCAGCATTTT
>few|TRBJ1-2|TRBD1|TRBV28
CASSSLTGVGGYTF
TGTGCCAGCAGTTCCTTGACAGGGGTGGGTGGCTACACCTTC
>few|TRBJ2-7|.|TRBV7-6
CASSLIDGAQQYF
TGTGCCAGCAGCTTAATTGATGGGGCCCAGCAGTACTTC
>.|TRBJ2-4|TRBD2|TRBV20-1
CSAQTSGNGIQYF
TGCAGTGCCCAGACTAGCGGGAATGGCATTCAGTACTTC
>.|TRBJ1-4|.|TRBV7-9
CASRREREKLFF
TGTGCCAGCAGACGAGAGAGAGAAAAACTGTTTTTT
>.|TRBJ2-7|TRBD2|TRBV10-3
CAISDPSGGSGEQYF
TGTGCCATCAGTGACCCTAGCGGGGGGTCTGGAGAGCAGTACTTC
>.|TRBJ1-1|.|TRBV20-1
CSAPKGRVAEAFF
TGCAGTGCCCCCAAGGGGAGAGTCGCTGAAGCTTTCTTT
>.|TRBJ2-3|.|TRBV20-1
CSARDGGDKDTQYF
TGCAGTGCTAGAGATGGGGGAGATAAAGATACGCAGTATTTT
>.|TRBJ2-3|TRBD2|TRBV14
CASSQLSGGQQYF
TGTGCCAGCAGCCAATTGAGCGGGGGCCAGCAGTATTTT
>many|TRBJ1-1|TRBD1|TRBV28
CASSFGDSNTEAFF
TGTGCCAGCAGTTTTGGGGACAGTAACACTGAAGCTTTCTTT
>few|TRBJ1-3|.|TRBV7-6
CASSLDRATELYF
TGTGCTAGCAGCTTAGACCGGGCGACTGAGCTATATTTT
>.|TRBJ1-4|.|TRBV6-5
CASRSGFEEKLFF
TGTGCCAGCAGAAGTGGATTTGAGGAAAAACTGTTTTTT
>few|TRBJ2-1|TRBD1|TRBV6-2/TRBV6-3
CASSFNRGLGNEQFF
TGTGCCAGCAGTTTTAACAGGGGGCTCGGCAATGAGCAGTTCTTC
>many|TRBJ2-5|.|TRBV12-3/TRBV12-4
CASSSAGVRETQYF
TGTGCCAGCAGCTCTGCTGGGGTAAGGGAGACCCAGTACTTC
>.|TRBJ2-3|TRBD2|TRBV5-5
CASSLGGRANTQYF
TGTGCCAGCAGTCTTGGCGGGAGGGCCAATACGCAGTATTTT
>many|TRBJ1-4|TRBD1|TRBV28
CASSPQTGGENWEKLFF
TGTGCCAGCAGTCCTCAGACAGGGGGCGAGAACTGGGAAAAACTGTTTTTT
>.|TRBJ2-2|.|TRBV7-4
CASSLKVQPAVGELFF
TGTGCCAGCAGCTTAAAGGTCCAGCCGGCCGTCGGGGAGCTGTTTTTT
>.|TRBJ2-7|.|TRBV18
CASSPKGVGVHEQYF
TGTGCCAGCTCACCGAAAGGTGTCGGGGTCCACGAGCAGTACTTC
>.|TRBJ1-1|.|TRBV2
CASTVTLVSTEAFF
TGTGCCAGCACAGTAACACTGGTCAGCACTGAAGCTTTCTTT
>few|TRBJ1-1|.|TRBV20-1
CSANSQRLDTEAFF
TGCAGTGCTAATAGCCAGAGGTTGGACACTGAAGCTTTCTTT
>.|TRBJ2-7|TRBD1|TRBV7-6
CASSLSGQGGEQYF
TGTGCCAGCAGCCTATCGGGACAGGGTGGCGAGCAGTACTTC
>.|TRBJ1-1|.|TRBV6-5
CASSYETGRNTEAFF
TGTGCCAGCAGTTACGAAACAGGGAGGAACACTGAAGCTTTCTTT
>few|TRBJ1-5|.|TRBV28
CASSEMRGYSNQPQHF
TGTGCCAGCAGTGAGATGCGGGGATATAGCAATCAGCCCCAGCATTTT
>.|TRBJ2-5|.|TRBV20-1
CSATEGRETQYF
TGCAGTGCTACAGAGGGGAGAGAGACCCAGTACTTC
>.|TRBJ1-6|.|TRBV9
CASSVGNVNSPLHF
TGTGCCAGCAGCGTCGGCAACGTTAATTCACCCCTCCACTTT
>.|TRBJ1-6|.|TRBV5-6
CASSSTGLHNSPLHF
TGTGCCAGCAGCTCCACAGGACTCCATAATTCACCCCTCCACTTT
>many|TRBJ1-5|.|TRBV6-2/TRBV6-3
CASSFTGGGNQPQHF
TGTGCCAGCAGTTTCACGGGAGGGGGCAATCAGCCCCAGCATTTT
>few|TRBJ2-1|TRBD2|TRBV7-6
CASSLYGTSGRTYNEQFF
TGTGCCAGCAGCCTATACGGGACTAGCGGGAGAACCTACAATGAGCAGTTCTTC